The 22 T cell receptor beta chains reported below all come from one sample, sequenced in a study of shared clonotypes between healthy human individuals. Repertoires were generated with immunoSEQ multiplex PCR, while TCRdb's copy carries only in-frame clones and drops some. The table has around 2.5 million clones, over 85% seen once. The sequenced sample was naive CD4+ T cells from PBMCs. Documented subset: CD45RA+ positively selected. These receptors were taken from a man between 18 and 29 years old in good health. Some clones in this sample may be carry-over from other donors' samples.

The chain recombines TRBV4-1 with TRBJ2-5, with 8 bases that match TRBD2. V lost 2 bases and J lost 4; bases outside the gene matches: 15. The CDR3 loop spans 18 amino acids. Per the germline V gene, CDR1 is MGHRA and CDR2 is YSYEKL. CDR3 in amino acids: CASSQPRPGGPSGETQYF. In DNA, the CDR3 is TGCGCCAGCAGCCAACCTAGGCCGGGAGGGCCCTCGGGAGAGACCCAGTACTTC.

The chain employs TRBV2 and TRBJ1-2; perhaps TRBD1 as D (5 bases). Trimming shortened V by 1 base and J by 4 bases, and 16 bases separated the two germline ends. Per germline, CDR1 SNHLY and CDR2 FYNNEI. This CDR3 is 16 amino acids long. CDR3 DNA: TGTGCCAGCAGTGAAGTAGGTGGGGGAGCGGGCTATGGCTACACCTTC. Protein product: CASSEVGGGAGYGYTF.

The J gene is TRBJ2-3, the V gene TRBV11-3; 7 bases line up with TRBD1. The CDR3 covers 17 residues. V lost 0 bases to trimming and J lost 3 bases; unmatched junction nucleotides: 9. In germline, CDR1 is SGHNT, CDR2 YENEEA. The CDR3 sequence: CASSLDLNRGRTDTQYF. CDR3 coding DNA: TGTGCCAGCAGCTTAGACCTAAACAGGGGTAGGACAGATACGCAGTATTTT.

This sequence joins TRBV5-1 and TRBJ2-1; 13 positions agree with TRBD2. Trimming at V came to 3 bases and at J to 10 bases, leaving 7 bases not matched to a gene. The CDR3 loop spans 15 amino acids. Germline V gene lookup returns CDR1 SGHRS and CDR2 YFSETQ. The CDR3 loop is CASSSAPGLAGEQFF. CDR3 DNA sequence: TGCGCCAGCAGCTCGGCTCCGGGACTAGCGGGAGAGCAGTTCTTC.

Only a few counts were recorded for this clone. The V and J genes are TRBV9 and TRBJ1-5, with D tentatively TRBD1 (5 bases). Per the germline V gene, CDR1 is SGDLS and CDR2 is YYNGEE. CDR3 length equals 15 residues. The V end lost 2 bases, the J end lost 3 bases, and 12 bases lay between the germline ends. The CDR3 region is CASSVSPGFNQPQHF. For the CDR3, the DNA is TGTGCCAGCAGCGTCTCCCCAGGGTTCAATCAGCCCCAGCATTTT.

The chain is built from TRBV10-2 and TRBJ1-2; D is uncertain. V lost 7 bases to trimming and J lost 2 bases, with 11 bases between them. The CDR3 length is 13 residues. Germline V gene lookup returns CDR1 WSHSY and CDR2 SAAADI. CDR3 residues: CASTGTQNYGYTF. In nucleotides, the CDR3 is TGCGCCAGCACCGGCACTCAGAACTATGGCTACACCTTC.

The rearrangement joins TRBV7-6 to TRBJ2-3; D call uncertain. Trimming removed 0 bases from V and 0 bases from J, with 7 bases in between. Germline CDR1 and CDR2: SGHVS and FNYEAQ. The CDR3 contains 15 residues. Written as DNA, the CDR3 is TGTGCCAGCAGCTTAGCGCGTACTAGCACAGATACGCAGTATTTT. Its protein product is CASSLARTSTDTQYF.

The rearrangement joins TRBV5-4 to TRBJ1-2, with unresolved D. Per germline, CDR1 SGHNT and CDR2 YYREEE (reference sequence). The length of the CDR3 is 14 residues. The ends were cut back, 3 bases at V and 7 bases at J, with 16 bases in the middle. The CDR3, as DNA: TGTGCCAGCAGCTGGGGAGAAGGGTTCGTTGGCTACACCTTC. Translating it yields CASSWGEGFVGYTF.

V usage is TRBV5-1 and J usage is TRBJ1-6; the D gene is possibly TRBD1 (5 bases). V was clipped by 1 base and J by 10 bases, with 15 bases between them. The length of the CDR3 is 15 residues. From germline, CDR1 is SGHRS and CDR2 YFSETQ. The CDR3 here is CASSLIPGSDSPLHF. As DNA, the CDR3 is TGCGCCAGCAGCTTGATTCCAGGGAGTGACTCACCCCTCCACTTT. Full variable domain (remainder filled in from reference TRBV5-1 and TRBJ1-6): KAGVTQTPRYLIKTRGQQVTLSCSPISGHRSVSWYQQTPGQGLQFLFEYFSETQRNKGNFPGRFSGRQFSNSRSEMNVSTLELGDSALYLCASSLIPGSDSPLHFGNGTRLTVT.

V is TRBV5-1 and J is TRBJ2-5; 10 positions agree with TRBD1. The germline CDR1 and CDR2 sequences are SGHRS and YFSETQ. The trim removed 4 bases at V and 4 bases at J, leaving 7 bases unmatched. The CDR3 consists of 15 residues. CDR3 sequence reads: CASSPGTGAPETQYF. The CDR3 bases are TGCGCCAGCAGCCCCGGGACAGGGGCCCCAGAGACCCAGTACTTC.

The chain couples TRBV2 to TRBJ2-5; 10 bases are a match to TRBD2. The germline gives CDR1 SNHLY, CDR2 FYNNEI. The CDR3 is made up of 15 amino acids. The trim removed 8 bases at V and 4 bases at J, leaving 10 bases unmatched. Here the CDR3 DNA reads TGTGCCAGCCAGCGGGAGGGCCAGGTAGGAGAGACCCAGTACTTC. Translated, it gives CASQREGQVGETQYF.

CDR3 bases: TGTGCCAGTAGTATATCAAGTGGGGCCGGGACCCAGTACTTC. As protein: CASSISSGAGTQYF. The chain carries TRBV19 and TRBJ2-5; weak D call: TRBD1 (5 bases). The V end lost 2 bases, the J end lost 7 bases, and 14 bases lay between the germline ends. The CDR3 loop spans 14 amino acids. Germline V gene data show CDR1 as LNHDA and CDR2 as SQIVND (reference sequence). The entire variable domain, with the rest obtained from reference TRBV19 and TRBJ2-5, is as follows: DGGITQSPKYLFRKEGQNVTLSCEQNLNHDAMYWYRQDPGQGLRLIYYSQIVNDFQKGDIAEGYSVSREKKESFPLTVTSAQKNPTAFYLCASSISSGAGTQYFGPGTRLLVL.

The J gene is TRBJ2-3, the V gene TRBV5-3, with 9 positions matching TRBD1. TRBV5-3 is filed as an ORF, its function uncertain. J lost 4 bases, V lost 3 bases, and 6 bases had no gene match. The CDR3 covers 15 residues. The chain's CDR3 is CARSWDRVQPDTQYF. The CDR3 DNA follows: TGTGCCAGAAGCTGGGACAGGGTACAGCCAGATACGCAGTATTTT.

The genes are TRBV11-2 and TRBJ2-5; TRBD2 agrees at 8 bases. Germline V gives CDR1 SGHAT, CDR2 FQNNGV. This CDR3 region has 15 residues. The ends lost 6 bases at V and 5 bases at J; junction bases unmatched: 11. The CDR3, as DNA: TGTGCCAGCAGACCATTAGCGGGGTCGGGGGAGACCCAGTACTTC. Translation: CASRPLAGSGETQYF.

The chain uses TRBV18 and TRBJ1-2; D is uncertain. V lost 3 bases and J 4 bases, leaving 18 bases between the germline ends. The CDR3 is 16 residues long. From germline, CDR1 is KGHSH and CDR2 LQKENI. CDR3 residues: CASSPNSGRQAYGYTF. The CDR3, as DNA: TGTGCCAGCTCACCGAACAGTGGGCGCCAGGCCTATGGCTACACCTTC.

V gene TRBV6-6 combines with J gene TRBJ1-5; D is possibly TRBD1 (6 bases). CDR1 is MNHNY, CDR2 SVGAGI, per germline (reference sequence). CDR3 size: 13 residues. V was pared by 7 bases and J by 5 bases, with 12 bases between. The DNA for the CDR3 is TGTGCCAGCACCTCACAGGGCTATCAGCCCCAGCATTTT. Protein sequence: CASTSQGYQPQHF.

The CDR3 coding sequence is TGTGCCAGTAGTATAACCGGGAGGAACTATGGCTACACCTTC. Translated: CASSITGRNYGYTF. The rearrangement links TRBV19 to TRBJ1-2; D is uncertain. CDR1 and CDR2 (germline): LNHDA, SQIVND (reference sequence). The V end lost 2 bases, the J end lost 2 bases, and 9 bases lay between the germline ends. CDR3 length: 14 residues.

The chain employs TRBV28 and TRBJ2-2; D possibly corresponds to TRBD1 (6 bases). This CDR3 spans 15 amino acids. Germline V gene lookup returns CDR1 MDHEN and CDR2 SYDVKM. V was trimmed by 2 bases and J by 4 bases, leaving 11 bases between them. The CDR3 is CASSLRGSATGELFF. CDR3 bases: TGTGCCAGCAGTTTAAGGGGGTCGGCCACCGGGGAGCTGTTTTTT.

The chain couples TRBV7-6 to TRBJ1-3, with a weak D call TRBD1 (5 bases). The V and J ends lost 0 bases and 0 bases respectively, with 12 bases between them. The CDR3 sequence is 17 residues long. Germline-derived CDR1 and CDR2 are SGHVS and FNYEAQ. The CDR3 reads CASSLAGDRRSGNTIYF. In DNA form, the CDR3 reads TGTGCCAGCAGCTTAGCCGGCGACAGACGCTCTGGAAACACCATATATTTT.

The rearrangement uses TRBV7-9 and TRBJ2-2, with 11 bases aligning to TRBD2. Germline values: CDR1 SEHNR, CDR2 FQNEAQ (reference sequence). The CDR3 sequence is 16 residues long. Trimming cost V 6 bases and J 7 bases; bases outside gene matches: 10. The CDR3 region is CASSPPGLAEGGELFF. The CDR3 DNA sequence: TGTGCCAGCAGTCCTCCGGGACTAGCGGAGGGCGGGGAGCTGTTTTTT.

The chain joins TRBV7-2 to TRBJ2-2; the D is unclear. The germline CDR1 and CDR2 sequences are SGHTA and FQGNSA. The germline V and J ends were trimmed by 5 bases and 2 bases, with 6 bases remaining between them. This CDR3 is 13 amino acids long. The CDR3 nucleotides read TGTGCCAGCAGCCGACTCAACACCGGGGAGCTGTTTTTT. Translated, it gives CASSRLNTGELFF.

The chain has TRBV19 and TRBJ2-3, with 9 bases aligning to TRBD2. The germline gives CDR1 LNHDA, CDR2 SQIVND (reference sequence). V lost 6 bases and J lost 2; bases outside the gene matches: 6. The CDR3 extends over 15 amino acids. The CDR3 bases are TGTGCCAGTAGCGGTGGCGGGAGGGTCACAGATACGCAGTATTTT. As protein: CASSGGGRVTDTQYF.